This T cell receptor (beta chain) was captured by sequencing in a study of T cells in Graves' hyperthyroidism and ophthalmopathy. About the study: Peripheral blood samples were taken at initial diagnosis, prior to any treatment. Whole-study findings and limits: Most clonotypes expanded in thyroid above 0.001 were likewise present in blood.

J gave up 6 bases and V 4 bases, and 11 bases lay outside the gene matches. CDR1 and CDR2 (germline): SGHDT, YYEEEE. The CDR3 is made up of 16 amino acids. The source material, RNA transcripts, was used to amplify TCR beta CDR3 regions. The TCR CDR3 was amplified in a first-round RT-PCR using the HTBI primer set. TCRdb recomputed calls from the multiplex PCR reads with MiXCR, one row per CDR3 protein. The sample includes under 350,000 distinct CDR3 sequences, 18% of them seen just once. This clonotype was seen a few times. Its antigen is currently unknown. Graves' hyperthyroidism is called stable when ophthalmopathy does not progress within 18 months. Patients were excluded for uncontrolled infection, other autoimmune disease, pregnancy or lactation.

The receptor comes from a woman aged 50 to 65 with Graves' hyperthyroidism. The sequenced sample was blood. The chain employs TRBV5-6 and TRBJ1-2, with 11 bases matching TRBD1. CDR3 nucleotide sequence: TGTGCCAGCAGCCCTGCCGGGACAGGGGGTCGGGATGGCTACACCTTC. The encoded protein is CASSPAGTGGRDGYTF.